The clone carrying this T cell receptor beta chain was detected ten times or more. This record belongs to a study of CD8 T cells in ankylosing spondylitis. TCRdb passed the 5' RACE reads through MiXCR, listing each CDR3 protein once. The sample yields 150,000 to 200,000 distinct CDR3 sequences, over 15% seen once. This CDR3 is built from 17 residues. V lost 3 bases to trimming and J lost 4 bases; unmatched junction nucleotides: 12. The sequence was collected from a male donor under 30 with ankylosing spondylitis or in good health (not recorded which). The sample taken for sequencing was blood, either unsorted or a sorted T cell fraction (not recorded which). The chain is built from TRBV12-3 or TRBV12-4 and TRBJ1-5; 7 bases are a match to TRBD1. CDR3 in amino acids: CASSLTGQIHPNQPQHF. The DNA of the CDR3 is TGTGCCAGCAGTTTGACAGGGCAAATCCATCCTAATCAGCCCCAGCATTTT.